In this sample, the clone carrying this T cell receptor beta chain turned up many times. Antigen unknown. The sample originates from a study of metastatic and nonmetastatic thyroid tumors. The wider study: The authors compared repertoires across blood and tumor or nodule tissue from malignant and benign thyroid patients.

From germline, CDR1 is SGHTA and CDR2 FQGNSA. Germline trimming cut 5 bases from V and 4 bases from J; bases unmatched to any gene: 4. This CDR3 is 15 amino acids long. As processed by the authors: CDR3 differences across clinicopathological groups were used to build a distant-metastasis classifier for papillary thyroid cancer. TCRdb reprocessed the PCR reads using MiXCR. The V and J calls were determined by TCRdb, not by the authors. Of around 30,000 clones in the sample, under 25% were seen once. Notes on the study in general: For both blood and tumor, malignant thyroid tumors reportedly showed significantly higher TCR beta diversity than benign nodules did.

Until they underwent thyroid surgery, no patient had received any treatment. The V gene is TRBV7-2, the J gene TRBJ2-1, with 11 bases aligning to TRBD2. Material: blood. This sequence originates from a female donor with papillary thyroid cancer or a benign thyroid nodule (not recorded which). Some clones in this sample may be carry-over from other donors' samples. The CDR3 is CASSPGTSGYNEQFF. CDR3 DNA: TGTGCCAGCAGCCCAGGGACTAGCGGATACAATGAGCAGTTCTTC.